Below, one TCR beta chain is given with its context. This clone's antigen is unknown. Per-nucleotide qualities are absent, and no much larger clonotype sits a single base away. This specimen comes from a study of T-cell memory formation after mild COVID-19 (dated by TCRdb to the early 2020s). Study-level background: Most TCR sequence clusters were specific to one of the two donors. T-cell clones expanding and contracting after mild COVID-19 in two donors were tracked by longitudinal TCRalpha and TCRbeta repertoire sequencing. Two young, previously healthy adult volunteers, one female and one male, were included in the cohort.

Reading the germline V gene gives CDR1 SNHLY and CDR2 FYNNEI. V is cut back by 5 bases and J by 3 bases, with 10 bases in the junction unmatched. From cysteine to phenylalanine, the CDR3 is 15 amino acids long. Kept here is only the CDR3 DNA, which spans 45 bases and is read in frame from base 1. Ficoll-Paque density gradient centrifugation was used to isolate PBMCs. What the study reported, not specific to this receptor: The study included only a couple of mild cases, and larger cohorts that include severe cases with pre-infection samples were judged to be necessary. Whether the second-wave clones peaking on day 37 were SARS-CoV-2 specific was not confirmed. Some responding clones were detected in pre-infection memory, which suggested that pre-existing cross-reactive memory T cells had joined the SARS-CoV-2 response. Clones that contracted from day 15 to 85 showed balanced CD4/CD8 phenotypes, whereas a second wave of clones that expanded from day 15 to 37 leaned towards CD4+. Contracting CD4+ clones were located mainly in the CM and EM memory subsets, whereas CD8+ clones were found to be enriched in EMRA.

TCRdb records Illumina NovaSeq 6000 as the sequencer. TCRalpha and TCRbeta cDNA libraries were constructed by 5'RACE with constant-segment primers, with sample barcodes and unique molecular identifiers being introduced. Trizol reagent was used to extract RNA from every sample. Library amplification was performed in two PCR steps, and a second sample barcode and Illumina TruSeq adapters were introduced in the second step. Libraries were sequenced on an Illumina NovaSeq with 2 x 150 bp paired-end reads. The paper's processing steps were these. The reads were demultiplexed and collapsed into UMI-guided consensus sequences using migec v1.2.7. Using mixcr v2.1.11, the UMI consensuses were aligned to TRA and TRB V and J templates and assembled into clonotypes. Expanded or contracted clonotypes were those called significant by both edgeR and NoisET, with noise models trained on biological replicates. For edgeR calls, the thresholds were a false discovery rate-adjusted p below 0.01 and a log2 fold-change of 1. As an exploratory analysis of dynamics, max-normalized trajectories of the 1000 most abundant clonotypes were examined with PCA combined with hierarchical clustering. Each responding clone was given a CD4 or CD8 phenotype based on the CD4+ and CD8+ repertoires, which had been sequenced separately. TCRdb reworked the public reads: Q25 trimming with fastp, MiXCR clone assembly, productive beta chains retained. Rows with one shared CDR3 protein collapse into an entry with the most common genes and DNA. It is TCRdb's table, rather than the study itself, that gives the V and J calls and clone size. This sample comprises approximately 150,000 distinct CDR3 sequences, roughly 15% of them detected only once. The top ten clones comprise 11% to 15% of the sample.

The receptor's source is an adult woman who had mild COVID-19 (a few samples of this study predate the infection). The sample titles of this study are shuffled in the database, so cell type and time point are left out; the donor was told from shared clones. Sequenced sample: PBMCs or a T cell subset sorted from them (not recorded which). Recombination connected TRBV2 to TRBJ2-7; the central 7 bases match TRBD1. The DNA is as follows: TGTGCCAGCAGTCACTTCGGGACAGCAAACTACGAGCAGTACTTC. This encodes CASSHFGTANYEQYF.